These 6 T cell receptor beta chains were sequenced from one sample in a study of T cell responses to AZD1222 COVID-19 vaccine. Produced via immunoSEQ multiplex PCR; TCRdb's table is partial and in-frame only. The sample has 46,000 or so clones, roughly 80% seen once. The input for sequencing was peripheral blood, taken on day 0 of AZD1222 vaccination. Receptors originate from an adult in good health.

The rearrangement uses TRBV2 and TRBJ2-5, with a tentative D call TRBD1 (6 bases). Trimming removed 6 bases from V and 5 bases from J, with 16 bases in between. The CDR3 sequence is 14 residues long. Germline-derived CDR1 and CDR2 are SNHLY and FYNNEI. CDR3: CASRGTGSWETQYF. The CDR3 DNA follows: TGTGCCAGCAGGGGTACAGGGTCATGGGAGACCCAGTACTTC.

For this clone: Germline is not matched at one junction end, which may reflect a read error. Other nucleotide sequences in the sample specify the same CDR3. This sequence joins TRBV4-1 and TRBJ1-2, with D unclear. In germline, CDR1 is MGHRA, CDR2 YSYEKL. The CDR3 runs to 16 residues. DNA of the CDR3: TGCGCCAGCAGCCCGAGTCCTACGGGCGTAAACTATGGTTACACCTTC. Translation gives CASSPSPTGVNYGYTF.

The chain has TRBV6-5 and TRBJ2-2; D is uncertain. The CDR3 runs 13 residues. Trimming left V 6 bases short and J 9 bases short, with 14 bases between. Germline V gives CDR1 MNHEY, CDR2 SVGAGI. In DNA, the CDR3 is TGTGCCAGCAGCTTGAGACTTGGCCGGGAGCTGTTTTTT. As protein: CASSLRLGRELFF.

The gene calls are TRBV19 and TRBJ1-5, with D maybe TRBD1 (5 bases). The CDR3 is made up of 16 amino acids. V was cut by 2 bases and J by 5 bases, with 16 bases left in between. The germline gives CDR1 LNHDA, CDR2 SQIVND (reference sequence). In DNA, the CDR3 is TGTGCCAGTAGTATACCGGGGGGTCCTTTCGATCAGCCCCAGCATTTT. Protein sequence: CASSIPGGPFDQPQHF.

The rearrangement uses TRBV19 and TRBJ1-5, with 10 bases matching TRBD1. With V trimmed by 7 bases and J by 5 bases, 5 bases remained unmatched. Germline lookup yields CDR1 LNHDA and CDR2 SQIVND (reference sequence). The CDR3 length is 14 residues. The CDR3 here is CASTTGGFDQPQHF. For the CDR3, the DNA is TGTGCCAGTACGACAGGGGGCTTTGATCAGCCCCAGCATTTT. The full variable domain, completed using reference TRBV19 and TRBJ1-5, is DGGITQSPKYLFRKEGQNVTLSCEQNLNHDAMYWYRQDPGQGLRLIYYSQIVNDFQKGDIAEGYSVSREKKESFPLTVTSAQKNPTAFYLCASTTGGFDQPQHFGDGTRLSIL.

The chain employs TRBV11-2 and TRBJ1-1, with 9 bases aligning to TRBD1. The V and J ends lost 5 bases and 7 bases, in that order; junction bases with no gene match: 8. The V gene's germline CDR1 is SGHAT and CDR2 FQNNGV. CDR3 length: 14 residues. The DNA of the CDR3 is TGTGCCAGCAGCAGGGGGACAGGGACAGATGAAGCTTTCTTT. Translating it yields CASSRGTGTDEAFF. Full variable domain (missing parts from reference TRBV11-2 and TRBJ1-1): EAGVAQSPRYKIIEKRQSVAFWCNPISGHATLYWYQQILGQGPKLLIQFQNNGVVDDSQLPKDRFSAERLKGVDSTLKIQPAKLEDSAVYLCASSRGTGTDEAFFGQGTRLTVV.